This T cell receptor beta chain was observed in a study of blood T cells in healthy people across ages. To note about this clonotype: Its antigen is unknown.

Study-wide points: The study regarded diversity estimates from one million T cells as underestimates.

Germline V lookup: CDR1 DFQATT, CDR2 SNEGSKA (reference sequence). CDR3 size: 14 residues. V lost 6 bases to trimming and J lost 5 bases; unmatched junction nucleotides: 12. The use of a sample-barcoded 5' primer and a J-beta primer mix characterized a second PCR of roughly 6 to 11 cycles. A tag from a template-switch adaptor with 12 random nucleotides marked each cDNA molecule. TCRdb fed the 5' RACE reads into MiXCR, producing one record per CDR3 protein. The data show 600,000 to 650,000 distinct CDR3 sequences, roughly 50% seen once. This receptor was taken from a man in his fifties or sixties in good health. The chain has TRBV20-1 and TRBJ2-5, with 7 nucleotides matching TRBD2. What was sequenced was blood. In nucleotides, the CDR3 is TGCAGTGCCGAGCAGGGCGGGGGATGGGAGACCCAGTACTTC. As protein: CSAEQGGGWETQYF.